Listed here are 10 T cell receptor beta chains from one sample, sequenced in a study of blood T cells in healthy people across ages. Combining a sample-barcoded 5' primer with a J-beta primer mix, a second PCR ran for roughly 6 to 11 cycles. Via MiXCR, TCRdb re-called the 5' RACE reads, giving one row per CDR3 protein. This sample carries 1,800,000 or so distinct CDR3 sequences, approximately 40% of them seen once, and the ten largest clones take 23%. Sequencing was carried out using blood. All receptors come from a human donor in good health.

The table lists this clonotype with a count of one. The chain is built from TRBV7-2 and TRBJ2-5; 8 nucleotides agree with TRBD2. Trimming took 5 bases from V and 5 from J; bases not matched to a gene: 10. The CDR3 runs to 15 residues. Germline V lookup: CDR1 SGHTA, CDR2 FQGNSA. CDR3 loop: CASSELAGRGETQYF. The DNA of the CDR3 is TGTGCCAGCAGCGAATTAGCGGGGCGGGGGGAGACCCAGTACTTC. The whole variable domain, filled in from reference TRBV7-2 and TRBJ2-5, reads GAGVSQSPSNKVTEKGKDVELRCDPISGHTALYWYRQSLGQGLEFLIYFQGNSAPDKSGLPSDRFSAERTGGSVSTLTIQRTQQEDSAVYLCASSELAGRGETQYFGPGTRLLVL.

The chain uses TRBV20-1 and TRBJ2-4; D gene uncertain. V was shortened by 3 bases and J by 0 bases, with 9 bases between the two germline ends. The CDR3 is 14 residues long. Germline CDR1 DFQATT, CDR2 SNEGSKA (reference sequence). The CDR3 DNA follows: TGCAGTGCTAGTCATCAAATAGCCAAAAACATTCAGTACTTC. It translates to CSASHQIAKNIQYF.

This clonotype was found a few times. The chain has TRBV6-6 and TRBJ1-5; TRBD1 matches at 7 bases. V was pared by 0 bases and J by 5 bases, with 4 bases of the junction left unmatched. The V gene's germline CDR1 is MNHNY and CDR2 SVGAGI (reference sequence). The CDR3 covers 15 residues. The CDR3 loop is CASSYSGGGDQPQHF. Written as DNA, the CDR3 is TGTGCCAGCAGTTACTCGGGAGGGGGCGATCAGCCCCAGCATTTT.

The chain combines TRBV29-1 with TRBJ1-2; D unresolved. Germline V gene lookup returns CDR1 SQVTM and CDR2 ANQGSEA. This CDR3 contains 11 residues. The V and J ends lost 7 bases and 3 bases respectively, with 9 bases between them. CDR3: CSAGNDYGYTF. CDR3 nucleotides: TGCAGCGCGGGGAACGACTATGGCTACACCTTC.

The chain couples TRBV6-1 to TRBJ1-2; D gene unclear. Germline lookup yields CDR1 MNHNS and CDR2 SASEGT. V gave up 1 base and J gave up 6 bases, with 15 bases separating them. The CDR3 sequence is 15 residues long. DNA of the CDR3: TGTGCCAGCAGTGAAGGTGGGGTAATTGCGCATGGCTACACCTTC. This codes for CASSEGGVIAHGYTF.

This clonotype was detected only a few times. V usage is TRBV29-1 and J usage is TRBJ2-1; 7 bases are shared with TRBD2. With 6 bases clipped from V and 6 bases from J, the junction kept 14 bases outside the gene matches. Germline CDR1 reads SQVTM; CDR2 reads ANQGSEA. The CDR3 covers 15 residues. The CDR3 here is CSVVGLAASFNEQFF. The DNA of the CDR3 is TGCAGCGTCGTAGGGCTAGCGGCCTCTTTCAATGAGCAGTTCTTC.

This clonotype has just a few counts. The V gene is TRBV9, the J gene TRBJ2-1, with 9 bases matching TRBD1. Germline-derived CDR1 and CDR2 are SGDLS and YYNGEE. The CDR3 has 16 amino acids. V was clipped by 1 base and J by 1 base; unmatched bases: 3. CDR3 coding DNA: TGTGCCAGCAGCGTACTGGGGACAGGGTCCTACAATGAGCAGTTCTTC. It translates to CASSVLGTGSYNEQFF.

This clonotype has just a few counts. V and J are TRBV10-3 and TRBJ2-7, with D perhaps assigned TRBD1 or TRBD2 (6 bases each). V was cut by 8 bases and J by 7 bases, with 12 bases left in between. Germline CDR1 ENHRY, CDR2 SYGVKD. This CDR3 comprises 11 residues. The CDR3 sequence is CAILRGEEQYF. CDR3 bases: TGTGCCATCCTGAGGGGGGAAGAGCAGTACTTC.

V and J are TRBV9 and TRBJ2-5, with D perhaps being TRBD1 or TRBD2 (5 bases each). Gene TRBJ2-7 matches the end of the DNA better, so the J call may be wrong. The CDR3 covers 14 residues. The germline gives CDR1 SGDLS, CDR2 YYNGEE. The CDR3 loop is CASSANSGRGEQYF. The CDR3 DNA reads as TGTGCCAGCAGCGCAAACTCGGGACGAGGCGAGCAGTACTTC.

The chain recombines TRBV2 with TRBJ2-7; D ambiguous. Per the germline V gene, CDR1 is SNHLY and CDR2 is FYNNEI. CDR3 length: 13 residues. V lost 6 bases and J 7 bases, leaving 16 bases between the germline ends. In DNA form, the CDR3 reads TGTGCCAGCAGGTACTTAGCCCCAAATGAGCAGTACTTC. As protein: CASRYLAPNEQYF.